The 22 T cell receptor beta chains reported below all come from one sample, sequenced in a study of cytomegalovirus exposure and HLA in healthy donors. The PCR was carried out with 60 Vbeta primers and 13 Jbeta primers. The assay was immunoSEQ multiplex PCR, and TCRdb's table has in-frame clones only and misses some. The table has approximately 260,000 clones, nearly 95% seen once. Sequences were obtained from PBMCs. These TCRs come from a girl aged 2 to 9 in good health and CMV-seronegative.

The gene calls are TRBV4-1 and TRBJ1-3; D is uncertain. This CDR3 has 15 residues. From germline, CDR1 is MGHRA and CDR2 YSYEKL. V was cut by 0 bases and J by 3 bases, with 9 bases left in between. The DNA for the CDR3 is TGCGCCAGCAGCCAAGATCGGTCAGGTGGAAACACCATATATTTT. This gives the protein CASSQDRSGGNTIYF.

The chain joins TRBV7-8 to TRBJ2-1; D unclear. Trimming removed 1 base from V and 6 bases from J, with 7 bases in between. This CDR3 comprises 13 residues. Per germline, CDR1 SGHVS and CDR2 FQNEAQ. CDR3 sequence reads: CASSLGFGNEQFF. CDR3 coding DNA: TGTGCCAGCAGCTTAGGGTTCGGCAATGAGCAGTTCTTC.

The chain combines TRBV12-5 with TRBJ2-5; a weak D match, TRBD2 (6 bases). The CDR3 contains 12 residues. V lost 4 bases to trimming and J lost 5 bases, with 8 bases between them. Germline V CDR1 and CDR2: LGHNT, FRNRAP. CDR3 sequence reads: CASGWAGETQYF. The CDR3, as DNA: TGTGCTAGTGGTTGGGCGGGGGAGACCCAGTACTTC.

Only one count was recorded for this clone. This rearrangement joins TRBV7-8 to TRBJ2-7; D perhaps matches TRBD1 (7 bases). CDR3 length equals 14 residues. Germline V gene sequence: CDR1 SGHVS, CDR2 FQNEAQ. Trimming cost V 5 bases and J 5 bases, with 16 bases left between them. The CDR3 DNA sequence: TGTGCCAGCAGCCCTGCGGGACAGATAGACGAGCAGTACTTC. Translation gives CASSPAGQIDEQYF.

The chain employs TRBV11-3 and TRBJ2-2, with 8 bases aligning to TRBD2. Looked up from germline, CDR1 is SGHNT and CDR2 is YENEEA. The CDR3 loop spans 15 amino acids. J lost 6 bases, V lost 2 bases, and 5 bases had no gene match. The CDR3 sequence is CASSLTGLGSGELFF. The CDR3 DNA sequence: TGTGCCAGCAGCTTAACGGGACTAGGTTCCGGGGAGCTGTTTTTT.

V gene TRBV10-3 combines with J gene TRBJ1-4; 11 nucleotides match TRBD1. Germline trimming cut 0 bases from V and 4 bases from J; bases unmatched to any gene: 4. This CDR3 spans 17 amino acids. Germline CDR1 is ENHRY and CDR2 is SYGVKD. This chain's CDR3 is CAISESGQGANNEKLFF. Written as DNA, the CDR3 is TGTGCCATCAGTGAGTCTGGACAGGGGGCAAATAATGAAAAACTGTTTTTT.

The V gene is TRBV19, the J gene TRBJ1-3; the D gene is possibly TRBD1 (5 bases). The V gene lost 3 bases and the J gene lost 0 bases, with 9 bases spanning the gap. In germline, CDR1 is LNHDA, CDR2 SQIVND (reference sequence). The CDR3 extends over 15 amino acids. The CDR3 reads CASSIVGLSGNTIYF. The CDR3 region has the DNA TGTGCCAGTAGTATCGTGGGGCTCTCTGGAAACACCATATATTTT.

V gene TRBV4-1 combines with J gene TRBJ2-5; TRBD2 agrees at 8 bases. CDR1 is MGHRA, CDR2 YSYEKL, per germline. With V trimmed by 2 bases and J by 2 bases, 13 bases remained unmatched. The CDR3 runs to 18 residues. The CDR3 bases are TGCGCCAGCAGCCAACAAAGCTCAGCGGGGGCTATACAAGAGACCCAGTACTTC. This gives the protein CASSQQSSAGAIQETQYF.

A few counts support this clone. The chain is built from TRBV7-3 and TRBJ1-6; TRBD1 matches at 7 bases. V lost 1 base, J lost 9 bases, and 6 bases stayed unmatched. Germline loops: CDR1 SGHTA, CDR2 FQGTGA. The CDR3 spans 15 residues. The CDR3 sequence is CASSLRQGFSSPLHF. In DNA form, the CDR3 reads TGTGCCAGCAGCTTAAGACAGGGATTTAGTTCACCCCTCCACTTT.

This clone was found once. This chain joins TRBV2 and TRBJ2-3, with TRBD2 matching 10 bases. This CDR3 is built from 13 residues. The germline V gene encodes CDR1 SNHLY and CDR2 FYNNEI. Unmatched junction bases numbered 0, after V lost 5 bases and J lost 4 bases. CDR3 in amino acids: CASSSGGADTQYF. DNA of the CDR3: TGTGCCAGCAGTAGCGGGGGGGCAGATACGCAGTATTTT. Variable domain in full (rest from reference TRBV2 and TRBJ2-3): EPEVTQTPSHQVTQMGQEVILRCVPISNHLYFYWYRQILGQKVEFLVSFYNNEISEKSEIFDDQFSVERPDGSNFTLKIRSTKLEDSAMYFCASSSGGADTQYFGPGTRLTVL.

The rearrangement joins TRBV30 to TRBJ2-3, with 9 bases identical to TRBD1. The CDR3 runs to 16 residues. The germline gives CDR1 GTSNPN, CDR2 SVGIG (reference sequence). The J segment lost 0 bases and the V segment lost 5 bases, leaving 9 bases of the junction unmatched. The CDR3 DNA sequence: TGTGCCTGGGGTGCCGGGACAGGGAAAAGCACAGATACGCAGTATTTT. Protein sequence: CAWGAGTGKSTDTQYF.

CDR3 nucleotides: TGTGCCAGCAGTCGCCCGGAGGCCTATGGCTACACCTTC. This gives the protein CASSRPEAYGYTF. The rearrangement links TRBV6-5 to TRBJ1-2; D is uncertain. The CDR3 loop spans 13 amino acids. The V gene's germline CDR1 is MNHEY and CDR2 SVGAGI. V lost 5 bases and J lost 4, with 11 bases in between.

The V gene is TRBV19, the J gene TRBJ2-6; D unclear. In germline, CDR1 is LNHDA, CDR2 SQIVND (reference sequence). The CDR3 runs to 15 residues. The V gene lost 2 bases and the J gene lost 2 bases, with 7 bases spanning the gap. CDR3 bases: TGTGCCAGTAGTATATTGATAGCTGGGGCCAACGTCCTGACTTTC. Its translation: CASSILIAGANVLTF.

The V call is TRBV5-1, the J call TRBJ2-7, with D perhaps TRBD2 (6 bases). The last part of the DNA fits TRBJ2-1 better; the J call may be wrong. The CDR3 is made up of 15 amino acids. The germline V gene has CDR1 SGHRS and CDR2 YFSETQ. The chain's CDR3 is CASSSRLVGGNEQFF. The CDR3 coding sequence is TGCGCCAGCAGCTCACGACTAGTCGGTGGCAATGAGCAGTTCTTC.

The genes are TRBV4-2 and TRBJ2-7; 8 positions agree with TRBD2. CDR1 is LGHNA and CDR2 is YNFKEQ in the germline V gene. The length of the CDR3 is 16 residues. Germline trimming cut 0 bases from V and 3 bases from J; bases unmatched to any gene: 7. CDR3 sequence reads: CASSQDRGLGGYEQYF. CDR3 in DNA: TGTGCCAGCAGCCAAGATAGGGGACTAGGGGGCTACGAGCAGTACTTC.

The chain links TRBV10-1 to TRBJ2-3; TRBD2 aligns across 9 bases. The germline CDR1 and CDR2 sequences are WNHNN and SYGVQD (reference sequence). Trimming cost V 8 bases and J 3 bases; bases outside gene matches: 6. The CDR3 is 14 residues long. The CDR3 is CASGDAGGTDTQYF. DNA for the CDR3: TGCGCCAGCGGGGACGCGGGAGGGACAGATACGCAGTATTTT.

The chain is built from TRBV5-4 and TRBJ1-1, with D possibly TRBD1 on 5 matching bases. The germline V and J ends were trimmed by 4 bases and 2 bases, with 18 bases remaining between them. The CDR3 length is 16 residues. In germline, CDR1 is SGHNT, CDR2 YYREEE (reference sequence). This chain's CDR3 is CASSPPMSGGNTEAFF. Written as DNA, the CDR3 is TGTGCCAGCAGCCCCCCCATGTCCGGGGGAAACACTGAAGCTTTCTTT.

The chain links TRBV19 to TRBJ2-1; D is perhaps TRBD1 (6 bases). The CDR3 extends over 16 amino acids. Trimming stripped 3 bases from V and 5 bases from J, with 17 bases between. Per the germline V gene, CDR1 is LNHDA and CDR2 is SQIVND (reference sequence). The CDR3 sequence is CASSIPRQARNNEQFF. CDR3 DNA sequence: TGTGCCAGTAGTATCCCTCGACAGGCACGAAACAATGAGCAGTTCTTC.

CDR3: CASSLIPKSARHGNTIYF. The CDR3 bases are TGCGCCAGCAGCCTAATTCCAAAGTCCGCCCGACATGGAAACACCATATATTTT. The chain uses TRBV10-2 and TRBJ1-3, with D unresolved. The CDR3 runs to 18 residues. Germline V gene sequence: CDR1 WSHSY, CDR2 SAAADI. V was trimmed by 6 bases and J by 3 bases, leaving 24 bases between them.

This chain connects TRBV10-2 to TRBJ2-1, with 16 bases matching TRBD2. Germline loops: CDR1 WSHSY, CDR2 SAAADI. The CDR3 covers 15 residues. Trimming cost V 6 bases and J 7 bases; bases outside gene matches: 3. The CDR3 spells CASSWGLAGGNEQFF. CDR3 sequence (DNA): TGCGCCAGCAGCTGGGGACTAGCGGGGGGGAATGAGCAGTTCTTC.

This clone was seen a single time. The chain employs TRBV5-1 and TRBJ1-1; TRBD1 might be the D (5 bases). Trimming shortened V by 5 bases and J by 0 bases, and 8 bases separated the two germline ends. Germline loops: CDR1 SGHRS, CDR2 YFSETQ. The CDR3 totals 13 residues. Written as DNA, the CDR3 is TGCGCCAGCAGTGCAGGGATGAACACTGAAGCTTTCTTT. It yields the protein CASSAGMNTEAFF.

The rearrangement links TRBV14 to TRBJ1-1, with 10 bases that match TRBD1. V lost 4 bases and J lost 6; bases outside the gene matches: 2. This CDR3 is built from 13 residues. The germline V gene has CDR1 SGHDN and CDR2 FVKESK. CDR3 residues: CASSLTGGPEAFF. As DNA, the CDR3 is TGTGCCAGCAGCCTGACAGGGGGCCCTGAAGCTTTCTTT.